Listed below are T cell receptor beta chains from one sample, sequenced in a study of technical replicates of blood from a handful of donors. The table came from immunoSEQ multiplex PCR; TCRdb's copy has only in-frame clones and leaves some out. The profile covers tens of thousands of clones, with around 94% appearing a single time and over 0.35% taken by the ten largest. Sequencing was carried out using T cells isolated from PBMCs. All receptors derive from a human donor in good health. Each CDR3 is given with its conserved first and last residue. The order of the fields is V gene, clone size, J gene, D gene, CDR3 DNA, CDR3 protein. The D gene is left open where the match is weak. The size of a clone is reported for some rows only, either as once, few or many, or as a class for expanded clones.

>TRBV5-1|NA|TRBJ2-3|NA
TGCGCCAGCAGCTTAGAGCCGTCGTCGCCGCAGTATTTT
CASSLEPSSPQYF
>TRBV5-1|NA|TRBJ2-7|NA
TGCGCCAGCAGTTCCACATACGAGCAGTACTTC
CASSSTYEQYF
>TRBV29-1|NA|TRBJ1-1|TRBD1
TGCAGCGTTGAAGGACAGGGTGGAGGAACTGAAGCTTTCTTT
CSVEGQGGGTEAFF
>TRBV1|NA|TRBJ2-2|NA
TGCACCAGCAGCCAAGACCCCCCTAGCGGGAGAGCGGGGGACACCGGGGAGCTGTTTTTT
CTSSQDPPSGRAGDTGELFF
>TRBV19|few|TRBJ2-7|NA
TGTGCCAGTGGAGCAGGGTCCGGACCCTTCTACGAGCAGTACTTC
CASGAGSGPFYEQYF
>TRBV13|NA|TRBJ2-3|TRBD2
TGTGCCAGCAGCTTAATAGGTAGCGGGAGCGCAGATACGCAGTATTTT
CASSLIGSGSADTQYF
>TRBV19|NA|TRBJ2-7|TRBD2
TGTGCCAGTAGTCCAGGGACTAGTGCCTACGAGCAGTACTTC
CASSPGTSAYEQYF
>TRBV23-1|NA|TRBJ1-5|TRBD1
TGCGCCAGCAGTCAAGGGCAGGGGGCTCATCAGCCCCAGCATTTT
CASSQGQGAHQPQHF
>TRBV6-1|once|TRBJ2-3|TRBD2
TGTGCCAGCAGTGAATTTAGCGGGAGGATTGCAGATACGCAGTATTTT
CASSEFSGRIADTQYF
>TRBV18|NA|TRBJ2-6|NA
TGTGCCAGCTCACCGGAGTTCTCTGGGGCCAACGTCCTGACTTTC
CASSPEFSGANVLTF
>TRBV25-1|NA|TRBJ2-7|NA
TGTGCCAGCAGAGGTATGGGGGGGCTCTACGAGCAGTACTTC
CASRGMGGLYEQYF
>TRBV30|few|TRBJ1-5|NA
TGTGCCTGGAGTGTCAAGGGGAATCAGCCCCAGCATTTT
CAWSVKGNQPQHF
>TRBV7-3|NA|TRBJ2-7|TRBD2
TGTGCCAGCAGCTTAACCCCACTAGCGGGGGCCTACGAGCAGTACTTC
CASSLTPLAGAYEQYF
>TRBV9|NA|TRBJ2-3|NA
TGTGCCAGCAGCGTTGCGGCTAGCACAGATACGCAGTATTTT
CASSVAASTDTQYF
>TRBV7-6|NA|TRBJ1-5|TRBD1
TGTGCCAGCAGCCTAGGACAGGGTAATCAGCCCCAGCATTTT
CASSLGQGNQPQHF
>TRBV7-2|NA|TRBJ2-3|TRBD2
TGTGCCAGCAGCTTAGCTAGCGGGAGGGCGACAGATACGCAGTATTTT
CASSLASGRATDTQYF
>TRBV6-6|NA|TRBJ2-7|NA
TGTGCCAGCGCTGGAGCGGGCCAACGCGGCTACGAGCAGTACTTC
CASAGAGQRGYEQYF
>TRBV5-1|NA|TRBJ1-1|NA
TGCGCCAGCAGCGACGTGCAGGGAGGTAGTGAAGCTTTCTTT
CASSDVQGGSEAFF
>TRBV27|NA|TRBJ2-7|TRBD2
TGTGCCAGCAGGCCATCAGCGGGAGGGGGCCACGAGCAGTACTTC
CASRPSAGGGHEQYF
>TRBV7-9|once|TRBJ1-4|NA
TGTGCCAGCAGCTTCAGCGTTCCCAATGAAAAACTGTTTTTT
CASSFSVPNEKLFF
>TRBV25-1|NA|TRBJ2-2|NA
TGTGCCAGCAGTGAATTAAAAGGACAAAACACCGGGGAGCTGTTTTTT
CASSELKGQNTGELFF
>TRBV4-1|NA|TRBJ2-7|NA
TGCGCCAGCAGCCAAGAAACTAGTTTCTACGAGCAGTACTTC
CASSQETSFYEQYF
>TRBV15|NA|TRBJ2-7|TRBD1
TGTGCCACCAGCGCCGGGACAGGGGCCTACGAGCAGTACTTC
CATSAGTGAYEQYF
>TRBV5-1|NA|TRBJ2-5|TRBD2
TGCGCCAGCAGCTTGGGGCGCGGGAGCGGGGAGACCCAGTACTTC
CASSLGRGSGETQYF